This T cell receptor beta chain appears in the sequencing data of a study of CD8 T cells in ankylosing spondylitis. TCRdb reanalysed the 5' RACE reads using MiXCR and keeps one entry per CDR3 protein. The profile shows nearly 350,000 distinct CDR3 sequences, about 14% of them singletons. This clonotype was observed a few times. Sequenced: blood, either unsorted or a sorted T cell fraction (not recorded which). The origin of this receptor is a male donor with ankylosing spondylitis or in good health (not recorded which).

The CDR3 DNA sequence: TGCGCCAGCAGCCAAGAAGGGACAGGGACAGGTGGCTACACCTTC. Translating it yields CASSQEGTGTGGYTF. The rearrangement links TRBV4-1 to TRBJ1-2, with 9 bases lining up with TRBD1. Germline-derived CDR1 and CDR2 are MGHRA and YSYEKL. The ends lost 0 bases at V and 7 bases at J; junction bases unmatched: 6. The CDR3 totals 15 residues.